The 16 T cell receptor beta chains below were found in one sample sequenced in a study of blood T cell repertoires in COVID-19. The method was immunoSEQ multiplex PCR; TCRdb's version includes in-frame clones alone and lacks a portion of them. This table has some 490,000 clones, 75% to 90% appearing once. The specimen sequenced was peripheral blood. The source of these receptors is a human donor in a cohort sampled during active COVID-19.

The chain is built from TRBV7-9 and TRBJ2-5; 15 positions agree with TRBD2. The CDR3 contains 18 residues. The V gene's germline CDR1 is SEHNR and CDR2 FQNEAQ (reference sequence). The junction had 10 bases not matched to a gene; V was cut back by 3 bases and J by 5 bases. This CDR3 is CASSLGLAGGPPGETQYF. The DNA for the CDR3 is TGTGCCAGCAGCTTGGGACTAGCGGGAGGCCCTCCGGGGGAGACCCAGTACTTC.

The J gene is TRBJ1-2, the V gene TRBV19, with 9 bases aligning to TRBD1. This CDR3 region has 16 residues. V dropped 3 bases and J dropped 6; count of bases not matched to a gene: 11. CDR1 is LNHDA and CDR2 is SQIVND in the germline V gene (reference sequence). CDR3 in amino acids: CASSMGSTGGRNGYTF. The CDR3 nucleotides are TGTGCCAGTAGTATGGGTTCGACAGGGGGAAGGAATGGCTACACCTTC.

V is TRBV5-5 and J is TRBJ2-1; 11 nucleotides agree with TRBD2. J was trimmed by 4 bases and V by 4 bases; bases with no gene match: 4. The CDR3 spans 15 residues. Germline V gene sequence: CDR1 SGHKS, CDR2 YYEKEE (reference sequence). In DNA form, the CDR3 reads TGTGCCAGCAGCGAGGGACTAGCGGAGTACAATGAGCAGTTCTTC. This translates into CASSEGLAEYNEQFF.

The chain links TRBV11-2 to TRBJ1-1; D is ambiguous. The CDR3 covers 13 residues. Deletions cut 3 bases from V and 2 bases from J, with 7 bases between. Germline V gene lookup returns CDR1 SGHAT and CDR2 FQNNGV. For the CDR3, the DNA is TGTGCCAGCAGCTTGGGCAGTAACACTGAAGCTTTCTTT. Amino acids: CASSLGSNTEAFF.

The V call is TRBV5-4, the J call TRBJ2-7, with 11 bases lining up with TRBD2. CDR1 and CDR2 from the germline V gene are SGHNT and YYREEE (reference sequence). The ends lost 0 bases at V and 6 bases at J; junction bases unmatched: 5. This CDR3 has 15 residues. CDR3 residues: CASSLGLAGIGEQYF. The CDR3 nucleotides read TGTGCCAGCAGCTTGGGACTAGCGGGAATCGGCGAGCAGTACTTC.

This chain joins TRBV3-1 (or the pseudogene TRBV3-2) and TRBJ1-2; D is possibly TRBD1 (5 bases). CDR1 and CDR2 (germline): LGHDT, YNNKEL (reference sequence). The CDR3 covers 17 residues. The V and J ends lost 4 bases and 2 bases respectively, with 20 bases between them. Here the CDR3 reads CASSRYSGARPNYGYTF. CDR3 sequence (DNA): TGTGCCAGCAGCCGCTATAGTGGGGCGAGACCGAACTATGGCTACACCTTC.

The rearrangement uses TRBV30 and TRBJ1-4; D is possibly TRBD1 (6 bases). CDR1 and CDR2 from the germline V gene are GTSNPN and SVGIG (reference sequence). This CDR3 contains 11 residues. The V end was cut by 7 bases, the J end by 8 bases, with 11 bases between. CDR3 coding DNA: TGTGCCTACCGGACAGCCGAAAAACTGTTTTTT. Encoded protein: CAYRTAEKLFF. The full variable domain, its missing parts supplied by reference TRBV30 and TRBJ1-4, is SQTIHQWPATLVQPVGSPLSLECTVEGTSNPNLYWYRQAAGRGLQLLFYSVGIGQISSEVPQNLSASRPQDRQFILSSKKLLLSDSGFYLCAYRTAEKLFFGSGTQLSVL.

This chain uses TRBV3-1 (or the pseudogene TRBV3-2) with TRBJ2-2; D gene unclear. This CDR3 has 15 amino acids. Deletions cut 1 base from V and 5 bases from J, with 11 bases between. Germline CDR1 and CDR2: LGHDT and YNNKEL (reference sequence). DNA of the CDR3: TGTGCCAGCAGCCAAGTATCTGGCGGAACCGGGGAGCTGTTTTTT. Amino acid sequence: CASSQVSGGTGELFF.

V and J are TRBV12-3 or TRBV12-4 and TRBJ1-1; tentatively, D is TRBD1 (5 bases). This CDR3 region has 12 residues. V was cut by 8 bases and J by 10 bases, with 17 bases left in between. The DNA for the CDR3 is TGTGCCAGCGGGTCGTCGGGGAGGGGAGCTTTCTTT. Amino acid sequence: CASGSSGRGAFF.

V usage is TRBV5-1 and J usage is TRBJ2-7; possible D gene TRBD1, 6 bases. From germline, CDR1 is SGHRS and CDR2 YFSETQ. CDR3 length: 13 residues. V dropped 5 bases and J dropped 0 bases, with 9 bases sitting between them. The DNA for the CDR3 is TGCGCCAGCAGACAGGGTTTCTCCTACGAGCAGTACTTC. Encoded protein: CASRQGFSYEQYF.

This clone has just one count. This chain links TRBV7-3 with TRBJ2-5, with TRBD2 as a possible D gene (6 bases). The V and J ends lost 4 bases and 5 bases respectively, with 11 bases between them. The CDR3 sequence is 13 residues long. CDR1 and CDR2 from the germline V gene are SGHTA and FQGTGA. The CDR3 DNA sequence: TGTGCCAGCAGCTCGCTAGGGAGGGAGACCCAGTACTTC. Amino acids: CASSSLGRETQYF.

This clone was seen once. The chain joins TRBV5-1 to TRBJ2-5; D possibly corresponds to TRBD2 (5 bases). The CDR3 is 13 amino acids. The germline V gene encodes CDR1 SGHRS and CDR2 YFSETQ. The germline V and J ends were trimmed by 3 bases and 4 bases, with 10 bases remaining between them. CDR3 DNA: TGCGCCAGCAGCTGGGAGTCAGGAGAGACCCAGTACTTC. This gives the protein CASSWESGETQYF.

The chain couples TRBV9 to TRBJ2-1; TRBD2 matches 10 bases. The CDR3 is 14 residues long. Germline-derived CDR1 and CDR2 are SGDLS and YYNGEE. Trimming took 0 bases from V and 10 from J; bases not matched to a gene: 4. Here the CDR3 reads CASSVAAGGGEQFF. CDR3 nucleotides: TGTGCCAGCAGCGTAGCAGCGGGAGGGGGGGAGCAGTTCTTC. Combining the CDR3 with reference TRBV9 and TRBJ2-1 gives the whole variable domain DSGVTQTPKHLITATGQRVTLRCSPRSGDLSVYWYQQSLDQGLQFLIQYYNGEERAKGNILERFSAQQFPDLHSELNLSSLELGDSALYFCASSVAAGGGEQFFGPGTRLTVL.

This clone was picked up one time. This sequence joins TRBV4-1 and TRBJ2-2, with 9 bases matching TRBD2. There are 16 residues in the CDR3. The V segment lost 4 bases and the J segment 6 bases; nucleotides outside the gene matches: 9. Germline CDR1 and CDR2: MGHRA and YSYEKL. The CDR3: CASSPSGGGRAGELFF. CDR3 DNA sequence: TGCGCCAGCAGCCCCTCCGGGGGCGGGAGGGCCGGGGAGCTGTTTTTT.

V and J are TRBV12-3 or TRBV12-4 and TRBJ2-7, with D possibly TRBD2 on 6 matching bases. The CDR3 consists of 13 residues. The germline V and J ends were trimmed by 6 bases and 6 bases, with 15 bases remaining between them. CDR3 DNA: TGTGCCAGCAGAAGGAGGGGAAGGGGCGAGCAGTACTTC. It translates to CASRRRGRGEQYF.

V gene TRBV2 combines with J gene TRBJ2-1, with TRBD2 matching over 13 bases. V was clipped by 10 bases and J by 7 bases; unmatched bases: 10. The CDR3 loop spans 15 amino acids. Germline V lookup: CDR1 SNHLY, CDR2 FYNNEI. DNA of the CDR3: TGTGCCACTACTATAGGGACTAGCGGGACGAATGAGCAGTTCTTC. Translated, it gives CATTIGTSGTNEQFF. The whole variable domain, filled in from reference TRBV2 and TRBJ2-1, reads EPEVTQTPSHQVTQMGQEVILRCVPISNHLYFYWYRQILGQKVEFLVSFYNNEISEKSEIFDDQFSVERPDGSNFTLKIRSTKLEDSAMYFCATTIGTSGTNEQFFGPGTRLTVL.